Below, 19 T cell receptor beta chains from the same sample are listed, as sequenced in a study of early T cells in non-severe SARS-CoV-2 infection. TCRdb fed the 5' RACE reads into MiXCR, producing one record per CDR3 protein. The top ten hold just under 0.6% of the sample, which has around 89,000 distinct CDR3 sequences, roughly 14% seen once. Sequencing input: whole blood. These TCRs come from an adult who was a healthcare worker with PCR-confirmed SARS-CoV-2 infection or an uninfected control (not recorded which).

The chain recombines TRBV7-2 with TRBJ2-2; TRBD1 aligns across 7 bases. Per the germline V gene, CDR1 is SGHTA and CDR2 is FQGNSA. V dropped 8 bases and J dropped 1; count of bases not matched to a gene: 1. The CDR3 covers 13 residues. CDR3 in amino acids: CASRDRNTGELFF. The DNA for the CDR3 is TGTGCCAGCCGGGACAGGAACACCGGGGAGCTGTTTTTT.

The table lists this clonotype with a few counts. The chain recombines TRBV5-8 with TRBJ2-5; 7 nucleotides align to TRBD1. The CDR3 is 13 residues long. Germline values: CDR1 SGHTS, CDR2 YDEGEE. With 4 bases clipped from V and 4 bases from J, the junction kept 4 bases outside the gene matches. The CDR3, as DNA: TGTGCCAGCAGCACGAGACAGGGAGAGACCCAGTACTTC. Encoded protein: CASSTRQGETQYF.

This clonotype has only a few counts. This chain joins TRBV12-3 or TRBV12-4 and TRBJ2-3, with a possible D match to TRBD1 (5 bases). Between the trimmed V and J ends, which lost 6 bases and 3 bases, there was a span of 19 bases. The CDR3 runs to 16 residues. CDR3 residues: CASSQTWAQGTDTQYF. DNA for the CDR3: TGTGCCAGCAGCCAGACCTGGGCCCAGGGAACAGATACGCAGTATTTT.

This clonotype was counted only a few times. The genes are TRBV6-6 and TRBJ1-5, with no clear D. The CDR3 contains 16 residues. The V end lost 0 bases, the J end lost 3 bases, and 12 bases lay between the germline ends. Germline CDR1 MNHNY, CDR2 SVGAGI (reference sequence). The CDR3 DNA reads TGTGCCAGCAGTTACTCGACCGACGGTACCAATCAGCCCCAGCATTTT. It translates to CASSYSTDGTNQPQHF.

The CDR3 DNA follows: TGTGCCAGTAGTATAGCCCGGGACAGGGGAAGAGAGACCCAGTACTTC. It translates to CASSIARDRGRETQYF. This rearrangement joins TRBV19 to TRBJ2-5, with 10 bases identical to TRBD1. The CDR3 spans 16 residues. The V segment lost 1 base and the J segment 4 bases; nucleotides outside the gene matches: 6. Germline V lookup: CDR1 LNHDA, CDR2 SQIVND (reference sequence).

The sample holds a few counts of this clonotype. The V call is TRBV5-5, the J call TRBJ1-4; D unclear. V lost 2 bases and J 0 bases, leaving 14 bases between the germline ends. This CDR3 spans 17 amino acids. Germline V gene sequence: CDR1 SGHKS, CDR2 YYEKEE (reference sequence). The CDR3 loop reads CASSFSRSITTNEKLFF. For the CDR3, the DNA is TGTGCCAGCAGCTTTAGCCGCTCCATCACAACTAATGAAAAACTGTTTTTT. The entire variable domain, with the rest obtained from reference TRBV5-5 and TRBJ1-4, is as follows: DAGVTQSPTHLIKTRGQQVTLRCSPISGHKSVSWYQQVLGQGPQFIFQYYEKEERGRGNFPDRFSARQFPNYSSELNVNALLLGDSALYLCASSFSRSITTNEKLFFGSGTQLSVL.

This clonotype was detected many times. The CDR3 loop reads CASSLGQGSDTQYF. As DNA, the CDR3 is TGCGCCAGCAGCTTGGGACAGGGGTCAGATACGCAGTATTTT. The chain couples TRBV5-1 to TRBJ2-3, with 8 bases identical to TRBD1. The CDR3 length is 14 residues. With 0 bases clipped from V and 4 bases from J, the junction kept 1 base outside the gene matches. The germline CDR1 and CDR2 sequences are SGHRS and YFSETQ.

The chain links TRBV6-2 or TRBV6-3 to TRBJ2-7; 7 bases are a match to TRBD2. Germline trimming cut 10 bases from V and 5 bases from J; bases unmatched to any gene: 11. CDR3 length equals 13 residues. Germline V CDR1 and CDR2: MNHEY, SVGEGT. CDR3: CATLPGGGDEQYV. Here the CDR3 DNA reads TGTGCCACCCTGCCGGGGGGTGGCGACGAGCAGTACGTC.

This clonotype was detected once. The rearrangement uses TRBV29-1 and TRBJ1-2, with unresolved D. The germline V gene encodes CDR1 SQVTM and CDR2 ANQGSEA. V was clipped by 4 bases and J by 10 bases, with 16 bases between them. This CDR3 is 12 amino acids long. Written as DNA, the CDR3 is TGCAGCGTTGCCGGGGTCGGACTGTTCTACACCTTC. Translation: CSVAGVGLFYTF.

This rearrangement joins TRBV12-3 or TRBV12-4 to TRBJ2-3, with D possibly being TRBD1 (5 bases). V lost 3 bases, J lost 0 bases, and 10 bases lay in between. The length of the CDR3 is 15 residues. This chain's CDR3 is CASSFHRGSTDTQYF. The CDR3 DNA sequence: TGTGCCAGCAGTTTTCATAGGGGTAGCACAGATACGCAGTATTTT.

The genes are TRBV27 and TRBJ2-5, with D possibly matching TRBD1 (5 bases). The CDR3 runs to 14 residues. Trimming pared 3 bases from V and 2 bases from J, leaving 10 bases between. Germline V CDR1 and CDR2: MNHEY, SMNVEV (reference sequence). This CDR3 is CASSFDSEQETQYF. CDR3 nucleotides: TGTGCCAGCAGTTTCGACAGCGAACAAGAGACCCAGTACTTC.

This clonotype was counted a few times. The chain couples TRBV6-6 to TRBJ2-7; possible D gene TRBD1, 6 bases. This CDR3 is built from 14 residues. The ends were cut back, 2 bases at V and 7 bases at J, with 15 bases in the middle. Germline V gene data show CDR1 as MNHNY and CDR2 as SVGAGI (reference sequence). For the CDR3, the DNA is TGTGCCAGCAGTTACGGGGGACACGGAAGGGAGCAGTACGTC. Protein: CASSYGGHGREQYV.

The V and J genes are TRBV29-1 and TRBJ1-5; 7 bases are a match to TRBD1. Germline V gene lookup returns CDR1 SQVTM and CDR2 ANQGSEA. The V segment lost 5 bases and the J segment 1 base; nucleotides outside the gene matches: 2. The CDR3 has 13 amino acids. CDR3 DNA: TGCAGCGTTTCGGGACAGAGCAATCAGCCCCAGCATTTT. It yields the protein CSVSGQSNQPQHF.

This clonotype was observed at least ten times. CDR3 region: CASSLGLAGRETQYF. The CDR3, as DNA: TGTGCCAGCAGCCTCGGACTAGCCGGGAGGGAGACCCAGTACTTC. V gene TRBV7-2 combines with J gene TRBJ2-5; 8 bases are shared with TRBD2. This CDR3 has 15 residues. Trimming cost V 5 bases and J 5 bases; bases outside gene matches: 10. Germline CDR1 and CDR2: SGHTA and FQGNSA.

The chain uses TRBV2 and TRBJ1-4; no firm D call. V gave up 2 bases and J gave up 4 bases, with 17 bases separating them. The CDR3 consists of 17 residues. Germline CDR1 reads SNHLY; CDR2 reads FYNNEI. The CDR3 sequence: CASSETGYEGYNEKLFF. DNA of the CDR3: TGTGCCAGCAGTGAAACGGGCTATGAGGGCTATAATGAAAAACTGTTTTTT.

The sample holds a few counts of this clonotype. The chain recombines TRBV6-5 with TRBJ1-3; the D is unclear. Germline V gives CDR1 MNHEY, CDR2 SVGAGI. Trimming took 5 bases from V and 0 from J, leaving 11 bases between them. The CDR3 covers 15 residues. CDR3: CASSTGFLSGNTIYF. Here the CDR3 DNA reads TGTGCCAGCAGTACGGGGTTCCTCTCTGGAAACACCATATATTTT.

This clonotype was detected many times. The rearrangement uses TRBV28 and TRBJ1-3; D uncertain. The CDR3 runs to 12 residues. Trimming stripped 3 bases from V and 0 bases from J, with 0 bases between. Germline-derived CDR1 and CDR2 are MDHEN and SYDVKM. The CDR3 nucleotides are TGTGCCAGCAGTTTCTCTGGAAACACCATATATTTT. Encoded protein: CASSFSGNTIYF.

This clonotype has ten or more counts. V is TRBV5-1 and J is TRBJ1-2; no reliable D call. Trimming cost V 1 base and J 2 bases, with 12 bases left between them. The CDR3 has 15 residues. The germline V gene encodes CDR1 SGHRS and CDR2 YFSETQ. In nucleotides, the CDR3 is TGCGCCAGCAGCTTGAAGGGTGATCTAAACTATGGCTACACCTTC. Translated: CASSLKGDLNYGYTF.

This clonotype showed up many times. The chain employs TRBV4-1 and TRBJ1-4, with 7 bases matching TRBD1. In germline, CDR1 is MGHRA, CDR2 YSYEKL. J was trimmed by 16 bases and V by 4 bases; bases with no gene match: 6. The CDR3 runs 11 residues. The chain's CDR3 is CASSLDRVTFF. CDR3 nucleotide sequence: TGCGCCAGCAGCCTCGACAGGGTCACGTTTTTT.